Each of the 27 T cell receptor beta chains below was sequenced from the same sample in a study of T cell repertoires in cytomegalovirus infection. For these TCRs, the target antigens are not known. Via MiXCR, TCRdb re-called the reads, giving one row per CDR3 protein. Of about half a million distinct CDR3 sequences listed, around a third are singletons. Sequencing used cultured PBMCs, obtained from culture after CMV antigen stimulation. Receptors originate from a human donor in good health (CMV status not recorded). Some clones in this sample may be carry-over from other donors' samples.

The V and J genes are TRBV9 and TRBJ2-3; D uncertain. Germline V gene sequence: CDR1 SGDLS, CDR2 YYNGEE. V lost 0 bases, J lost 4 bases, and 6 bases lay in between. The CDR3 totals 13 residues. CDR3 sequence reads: CASSVAIPDTQYF. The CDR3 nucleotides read TGTGCCAGCAGCGTAGCTATCCCAGATACGCAGTATTTT.

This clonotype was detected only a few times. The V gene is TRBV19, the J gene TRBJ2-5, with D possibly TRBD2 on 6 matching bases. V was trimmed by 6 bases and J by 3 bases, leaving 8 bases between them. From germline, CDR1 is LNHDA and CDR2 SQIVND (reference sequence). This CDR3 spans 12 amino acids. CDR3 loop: CASSGSEETQYF. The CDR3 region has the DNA TGTGCCAGTAGCGGGAGTGAAGAGACCCAGTACTTC.

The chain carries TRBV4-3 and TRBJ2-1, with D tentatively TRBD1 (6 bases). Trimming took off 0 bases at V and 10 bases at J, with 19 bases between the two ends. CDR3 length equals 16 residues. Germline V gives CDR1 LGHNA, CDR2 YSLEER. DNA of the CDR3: TGCGCCAGCAGCCAAGATACGCGGTCAGGGGCGGTCGAGCAGTTCTTC. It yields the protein CASSQDTRSGAVEQFF.

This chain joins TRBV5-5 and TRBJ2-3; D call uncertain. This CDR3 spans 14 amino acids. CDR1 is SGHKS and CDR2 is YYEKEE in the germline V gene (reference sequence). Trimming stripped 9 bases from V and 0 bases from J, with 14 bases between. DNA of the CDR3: TGTGCCACCTCAGTAGCCACAAGCACAGATACGCAGTATTTT. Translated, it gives CATSVATSTDTQYF.

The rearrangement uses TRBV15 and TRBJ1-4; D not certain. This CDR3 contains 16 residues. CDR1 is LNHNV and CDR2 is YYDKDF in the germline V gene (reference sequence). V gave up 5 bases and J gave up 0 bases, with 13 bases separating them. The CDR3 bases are TGTGCCACCAGCCTGACTGTTTTTGCAACTAATGAAAAACTGTTTTTT. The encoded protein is CATSLTVFATNEKLFF.

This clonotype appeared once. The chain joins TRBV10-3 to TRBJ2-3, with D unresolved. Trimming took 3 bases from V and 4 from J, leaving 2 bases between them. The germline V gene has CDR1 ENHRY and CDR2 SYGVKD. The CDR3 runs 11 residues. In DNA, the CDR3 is TGTGCCATCAGTGACTCAGATACGCAGTATTTT. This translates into CAISDSDTQYF.

CDR3 amino acids: CASSTTPINQPQHF. CDR3 nucleotide sequence: TGTGCCAGCAGTACTACCCCCATCAATCAGCCCCAGCATTTT. The chain employs TRBV12-3 or TRBV12-4 and TRBJ1-5; D remains ambiguous. This CDR3 spans 14 amino acids. V gave up 5 bases and J gave up 3 bases, with 11 bases separating them.

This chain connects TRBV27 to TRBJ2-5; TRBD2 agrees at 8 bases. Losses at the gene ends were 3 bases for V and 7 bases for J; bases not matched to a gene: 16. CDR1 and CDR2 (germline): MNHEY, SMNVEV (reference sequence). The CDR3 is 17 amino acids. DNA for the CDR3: TGTGCCAGCAGTTTTCCCCCGGGACTAGGACCGCCAGGGACCCAGTACTTC. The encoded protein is CASSFPPGLGPPGTQYF.

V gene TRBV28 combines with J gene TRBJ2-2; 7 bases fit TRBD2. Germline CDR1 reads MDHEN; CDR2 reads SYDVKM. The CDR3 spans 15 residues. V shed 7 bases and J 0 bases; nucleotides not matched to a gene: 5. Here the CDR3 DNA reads TGTGCCAGCACCCTGGGAGGGGCGAACACCGGGGAGCTGTTTTTT. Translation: CASTLGGANTGELFF.

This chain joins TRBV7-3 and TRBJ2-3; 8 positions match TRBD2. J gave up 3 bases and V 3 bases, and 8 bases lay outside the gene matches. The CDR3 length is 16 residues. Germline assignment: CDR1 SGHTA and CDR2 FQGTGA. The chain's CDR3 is CASSFSSGGGTDTQYF. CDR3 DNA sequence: TGTGCCAGCAGCTTCTCGTCGGGGGGGGGGACAGATACGCAGTATTTT.

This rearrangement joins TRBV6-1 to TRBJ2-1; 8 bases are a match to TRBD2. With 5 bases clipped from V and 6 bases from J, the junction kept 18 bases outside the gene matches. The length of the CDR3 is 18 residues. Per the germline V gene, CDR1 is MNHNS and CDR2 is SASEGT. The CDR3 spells CASSPFPSAGDIGNEQFF. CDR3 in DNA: TGTGCCAGCAGTCCCTTCCCATCAGCGGGAGATATTGGCAATGAGCAGTTCTTC.

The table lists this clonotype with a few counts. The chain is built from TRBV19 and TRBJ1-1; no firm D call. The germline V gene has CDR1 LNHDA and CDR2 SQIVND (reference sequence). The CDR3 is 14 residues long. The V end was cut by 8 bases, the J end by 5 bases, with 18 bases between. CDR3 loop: CASRTRDLETEAFF. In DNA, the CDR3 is TGTGCCAGTCGTACCAGAGACTTGGAGACTGAAGCTTTCTTT.

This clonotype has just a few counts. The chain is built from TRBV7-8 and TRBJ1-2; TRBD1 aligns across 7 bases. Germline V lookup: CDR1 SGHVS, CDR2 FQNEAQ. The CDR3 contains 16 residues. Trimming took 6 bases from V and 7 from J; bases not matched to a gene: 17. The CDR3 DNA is TGTGCCAGCAGGTTTACCCCAGGGGGGCAGACCGGTGGCTACACCTTC. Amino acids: CASRFTPGGQTGGYTF.

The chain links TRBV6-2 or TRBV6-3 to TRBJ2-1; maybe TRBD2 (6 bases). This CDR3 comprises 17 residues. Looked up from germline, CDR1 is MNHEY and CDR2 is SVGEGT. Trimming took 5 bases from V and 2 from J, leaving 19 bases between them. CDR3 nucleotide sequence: TGTGCCAGCAGTCCAGCGGGCGGAAATAGGCCCTACAATGAGCAGTTCTTC. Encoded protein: CASSPAGGNRPYNEQFF.

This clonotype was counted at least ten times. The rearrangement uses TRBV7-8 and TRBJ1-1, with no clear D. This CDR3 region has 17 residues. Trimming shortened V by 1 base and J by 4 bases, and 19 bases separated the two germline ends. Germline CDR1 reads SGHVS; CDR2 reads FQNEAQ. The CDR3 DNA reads TGTGCCAGCAGCTTAGAGGCTCGGTTGGGTTTGGGCACTGAAGCTTTCTTT. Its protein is CASSLEARLGLGTEAFF. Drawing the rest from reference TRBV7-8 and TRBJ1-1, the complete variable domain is GAGVSQSPRYKVAKRGQDVALRCDPISGHVSLFWYQQALGQGPEFLTYFQNEAQLDKSGLPSDRFFAERPEGSVSTLKIQRTQQEDSAVYLCASSLEARLGLGTEAFFGQGTRLTVV.

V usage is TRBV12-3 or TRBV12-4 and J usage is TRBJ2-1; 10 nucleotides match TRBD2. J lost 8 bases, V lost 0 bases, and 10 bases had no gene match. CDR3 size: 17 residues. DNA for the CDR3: TGTGCCAGCAGTTTAGCCCGGGCTAGCGGGAGAATGGATGAGCAGTTCTTC. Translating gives CASSLARASGRMDEQFF.

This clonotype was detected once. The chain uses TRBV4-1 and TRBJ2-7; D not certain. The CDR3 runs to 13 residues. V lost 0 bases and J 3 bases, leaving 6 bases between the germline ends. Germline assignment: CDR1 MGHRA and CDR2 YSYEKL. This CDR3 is CASSQETVYEQYF. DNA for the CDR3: TGCGCCAGCAGCCAAGAGACGGTCTACGAGCAGTACTTC.

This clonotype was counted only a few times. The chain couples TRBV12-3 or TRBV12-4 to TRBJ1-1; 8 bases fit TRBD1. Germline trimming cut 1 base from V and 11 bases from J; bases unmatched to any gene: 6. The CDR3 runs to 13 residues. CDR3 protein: CASSLGRGRRAFF. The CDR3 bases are TGTGCCAGCAGTTTAGGCAGGGGGCGCCGGGCTTTCTTT.

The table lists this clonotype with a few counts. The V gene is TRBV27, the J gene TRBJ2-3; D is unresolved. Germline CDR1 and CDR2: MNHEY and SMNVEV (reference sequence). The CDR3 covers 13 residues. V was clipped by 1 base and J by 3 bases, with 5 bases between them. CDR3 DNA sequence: TGTGCCAGCAGTTTATGGTTAACAGATACGCAGTATTTT. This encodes CASSLWLTDTQYF.

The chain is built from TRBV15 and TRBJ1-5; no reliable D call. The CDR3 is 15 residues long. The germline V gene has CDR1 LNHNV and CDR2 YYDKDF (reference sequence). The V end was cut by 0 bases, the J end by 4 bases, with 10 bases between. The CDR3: CATSRESGINQPQHF. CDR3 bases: TGTGCCACCAGCAGAGAAAGCGGAATTAATCAGCCCCAGCATTTT.

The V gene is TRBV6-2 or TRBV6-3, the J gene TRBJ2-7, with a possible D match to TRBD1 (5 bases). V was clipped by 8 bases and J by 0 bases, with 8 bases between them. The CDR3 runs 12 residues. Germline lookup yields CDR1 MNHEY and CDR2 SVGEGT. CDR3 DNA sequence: TGTGCCAGCCAGGGTTCCTCCTACGAGCAGTACTTC. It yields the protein CASQGSSYEQYF.

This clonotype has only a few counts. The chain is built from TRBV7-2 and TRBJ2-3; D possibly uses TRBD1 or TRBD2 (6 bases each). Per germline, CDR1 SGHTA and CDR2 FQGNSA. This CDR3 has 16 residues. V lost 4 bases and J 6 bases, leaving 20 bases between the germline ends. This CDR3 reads CASSSMTGRAGDTQYF. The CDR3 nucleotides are TGTGCCAGCAGCTCGATGACAGGAAGGGCGGGGGATACGCAGTATTTT.

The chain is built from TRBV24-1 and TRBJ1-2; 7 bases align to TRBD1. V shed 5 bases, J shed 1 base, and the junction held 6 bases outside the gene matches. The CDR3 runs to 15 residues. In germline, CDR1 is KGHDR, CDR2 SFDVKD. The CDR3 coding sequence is TGTGCCACCAGTGGATCAGGGGGGTATAACTATGGCTACACCTTC. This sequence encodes CATSGSGGYNYGYTF.

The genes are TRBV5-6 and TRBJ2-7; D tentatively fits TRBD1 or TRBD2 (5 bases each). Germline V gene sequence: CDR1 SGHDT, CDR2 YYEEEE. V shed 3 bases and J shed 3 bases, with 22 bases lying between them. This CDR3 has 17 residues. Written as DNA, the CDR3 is TGTGCCAGCAGCTCCCCAGGCTGGGACCAGACCGACTACGAGCAGTACTTC. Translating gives CASSSPGWDQTDYEQYF.

In DNA, the CDR3 is TGTGCCACCAGCCTTCAGGGGGACAATCAGCCCCAGCATTTT. As protein: CATSLQGDNQPQHF. The J gene is TRBJ1-5, the V gene TRBV15, with 7 positions matching TRBD1. Per the germline V gene, CDR1 is LNHNV and CDR2 is YYDKDF (reference sequence). The V gene end was trimmed by 5 bases and the J gene end by 3 bases; junction bases not matched to a gene: 4. The CDR3 is made up of 14 amino acids.

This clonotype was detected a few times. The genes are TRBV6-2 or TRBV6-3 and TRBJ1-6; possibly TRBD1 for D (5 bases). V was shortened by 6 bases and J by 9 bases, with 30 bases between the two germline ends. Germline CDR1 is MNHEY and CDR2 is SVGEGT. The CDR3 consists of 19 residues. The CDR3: CASRNRAGLQRTRVSPLHF. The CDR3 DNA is TGTGCCAGCAGAAACCGCGCGGGACTCCAACGCACCAGGGTTTCACCCCTCCACTTT.

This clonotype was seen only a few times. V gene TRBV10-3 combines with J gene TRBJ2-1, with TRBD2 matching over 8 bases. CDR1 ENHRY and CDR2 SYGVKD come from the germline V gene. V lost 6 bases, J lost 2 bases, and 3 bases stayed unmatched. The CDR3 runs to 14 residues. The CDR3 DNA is TGTGCCATCAGCCCAGCGGGAGCCTACAATGAGCAGTTCTTC. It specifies CAISPAGAYNEQFF.